One sample yielded the 18 T cell receptor beta chains listed below, sequenced in a study of identical twins. TCRdb reprocessed the 5' RACE reads via MiXCR and lists one record per CDR3 protein. The data show around 1.7 million distinct CDR3 sequences, 25% to 35% seen once. The specimen was cord blood. These receptors originate from a newborn girl in good health.

This chain links TRBV16 with TRBJ2-7; perhaps TRBD2 as D (7 bases). V shed 2 bases and J shed 3 bases, with 23 bases lying between them. CDR1 and CDR2 from the germline V gene are KGHSY and FQNENV. The CDR3 runs to 18 residues. The CDR3 nucleotides are TGTGCCAGCAGCCAAATGTGGGGGGCGGGAGAGCCCCACTACGAGCAGTACTTC. Protein product: CASSQMWGAGEPHYEQYF.

This chain links TRBV28 with TRBJ1-2, with D maybe TRBD1 (5 bases). The CDR3 loop spans 14 amino acids. CDR1 and CDR2 (germline): MDHEN, SYDVKM. Trimming removed 6 bases at V and 5 bases at J, with 16 bases between. DNA for the CDR3: TGTGCCAGCAGAGTAGGAGGGGCAGGTTATGGCTACACCTTC. Translating it yields CASRVGGAGYGYTF.

This chain's CDR3 is CSVVGASGYTF. The CDR3 nucleotides are TGCAGCGTTGTGGGGGCCAGTGGCTACACCTTC. The rearrangement links TRBV29-1 to TRBJ1-2; D may be TRBD1 (6 bases). Deletions cut 4 bases from V and 7 bases from J, with 10 bases between. Germline CDR1 and CDR2: SQVTM and ANQGSEA. CDR3 length: 11 amino acids.

This clonotype is a singleton in its sample. An end of the junction differs from the germline gene, which may be a read error. The chain links TRBV6-5 to TRBJ1-5; D not resolved. Germline CDR1 is MNHEY and CDR2 is SVGAGI. This CDR3 is built from 13 residues. CDR3 protein: CASSRYYNHPQHF. CDR3 DNA sequence: TGTGCCAGCAGTAGGTACTACAATCACCCCCAGCATTTT.

The chain combines TRBV29-1 with TRBJ1-2, with TRBD1 as a possible D gene (5 bases). The V end lost 5 bases, the J end lost 4 bases, and 17 bases lay between the germline ends. The germline V gene has CDR1 SQVTM and CDR2 ANQGSEA. The CDR3 is 14 residues long. The CDR3 here is CSVSGIGRSYGYTF. The CDR3 DNA reads as TGCAGCGTTTCAGGGATCGGGAGGAGCTATGGCTACACCTTC.

This clonotype has only a few counts. The chain employs TRBV3-1 and TRBJ2-1; D may match TRBD1 or TRBD2 (6 bases each). The CDR3 contains 15 residues. Germline V gives CDR1 LGHDT, CDR2 YNNKEL (reference sequence). V was clipped by 3 bases and J by 9 bases, with 18 bases between them. CDR3 in amino acids: CASSHGTSRGGEQFF. The CDR3 nucleotides read TGTGCCAGCAGCCACGGGACTTCCAGAGGGGGTGAGCAGTTCTTC.

This clonotype was seen repeatedly, ten times or more. CDR3 DNA sequence: TGTGCCAGCAGCTTAGTTGTTACACACAATGAGCAGTTCTTC. Its translation is CASSLVVTHNEQFF. The chain employs TRBV7-2 and TRBJ2-1, with no clear D. The CDR3 runs 14 residues. CDR1 is SGHTA and CDR2 is FQGNSA in the germline V gene. V lost 1 base to trimming and J lost 5 bases, with 9 bases between them. Supplemented by reference TRBV7-2 and TRBJ2-1, the full variable domain reads GAGVSQSPSNKVTEKGKDVELRCDPISGHTALYWYRQSLGQGLEFLIYFQGNSAPDKSGLPSDRFSAERTGGSVSTLTIQRTQQEDSAVYLCASSLVVTHNEQFFGPGTRLTVL.

This chain joins TRBV4-2 and TRBJ1-5; D is possibly TRBD1 (5 bases). Trimming stripped 4 bases from V and 0 bases from J, with 16 bases between. Germline loops: CDR1 LGHNA, CDR2 YNFKEQ. The CDR3 is 17 amino acids. This chain's CDR3 is CASSRATGLYSNQPQHF. CDR3 bases: TGTGCCAGCAGCCGAGCAACAGGACTCTATAGCAATCAGCCCCAGCATTTT.

V gene TRBV19 combines with J gene TRBJ1-2; 8 positions agree with TRBD1. Germline CDR1 and CDR2: LNHDA and SQIVND (reference sequence). This CDR3 is built from 13 residues. Trimming removed 6 bases from V and 4 bases from J; junction bases left unmatched: 4. This chain's CDR3 is CASSMTGAYGYTF. The DNA for the CDR3 is TGTGCCAGTAGCATGACAGGGGCCTATGGCTACACCTTC.

This clonotype was picked up many times. V gene TRBV12-3 or TRBV12-4 combines with J gene TRBJ2-4; 10 nucleotides line up with TRBD1. J gave up 0 bases and V 3 bases, and 2 bases lay outside the gene matches. This CDR3 comprises 16 residues. This CDR3 is CASSLGDRGAKNIQYF. For the CDR3, the DNA is TGTGCCAGCAGTTTGGGGGACAGGGGAGCCAAAAACATTCAGTACTTC.

The chain uses TRBV28 and TRBJ1-4, with 7 bases aligning to TRBD1. The V gene end was trimmed by 6 bases and the J gene end by 10 bases; junction bases not matched to a gene: 5. CDR1 and CDR2 (germline): MDHEN, SYDVKM. The CDR3 covers 12 residues. Here the CDR3 DNA reads TGTGCCAGCAGACAGGGGAATAGAAAACTGTTTTTT. Amino acid sequence: CASRQGNRKLFF.

V and J are TRBV24-1 and TRBJ2-1; possible D gene TRBD1, 6 bases. The J call is doubtful: the DNA matches TRBJ2-7 better. This CDR3 has 17 amino acids. Per germline, CDR1 KGHDR and CDR2 SFDVKD. The CDR3 loop is CATSDPSTGSSYNEQYF. CDR3 in DNA: TGTGCCACCAGTGACCCCTCAACAGGGAGCTCCTACAATGAGCAGTACTTC.

This clonotype has just a few counts. The CDR3 is CASSQDRTSSLHNEQFF. CDR3 sequence (DNA): TGCGCCAGCAGCCAAGATAGGACTAGCTCCCTTCACAATGAGCAGTTCTTC. The chain links TRBV4-1 to TRBJ2-1; the match to TRBD2 covers 8 bases. The CDR3 contains 17 residues. Germline V lookup: CDR1 MGHRA, CDR2 YSYEKL. J gave up 5 bases and V 0 bases, and 9 bases lay outside the gene matches.

This clonotype was seen a handful of times. The rearrangement links TRBV10-3 to TRBJ2-7; D unresolved. The length of the CDR3 is 14 residues. With 0 bases removed from V and 2 bases from J, the gap between germline ends came to 8 bases. Germline V gives CDR1 ENHRY, CDR2 SYGVKD. The DNA of the CDR3 is TGTGCCATCAGTGAGTCGGCAGTCCCCTACGAGCAGTACTTC. Protein product: CAISESAVPYEQYF.

Many counts were recorded for this clonotype. The CDR3 protein is CAISESGAQETQYF. In DNA, the CDR3 is TGTGCCATCAGTGAGTCCGGGGCCCAAGAGACCCAGTACTTC. This chain uses TRBV10-3 with TRBJ2-5; the D call may be TRBD1 or TRBD2 (5 bases each). The CDR3 covers 14 residues. Per the germline V gene, CDR1 is ENHRY and CDR2 is SYGVKD. The ends were cut back, 0 bases at V and 1 base at J, with 6 bases in the middle.

This clonotype was picked up a small number of times. This sequence joins TRBV5-1 and TRBJ2-5; 10 bases are shared with TRBD2. The CDR3 has 17 residues. Germline CDR1 is SGHRS and CDR2 is YFSETQ. The ends lost 0 bases at V and 0 bases at J; junction bases unmatched: 5. Here the CDR3 reads CASSLELAGANQETQYF. As DNA, the CDR3 is TGCGCCAGCAGCTTGGAGCTAGCGGGAGCTAACCAAGAGACCCAGTACTTC.

This clonotype was observed a handful of times. The J gene is TRBJ2-7, the V gene TRBV3-1; no reliable D call. With 1 base removed from V and 3 bases from J, the gap between germline ends came to 16 bases. CDR1 LGHDT and CDR2 YNNKEL come from the germline V gene (reference sequence). This CDR3 is built from 16 residues. The DNA of the CDR3 is TGTGCCAGCAGCCAAGGTGGTGAGAGAATAGGCTACGAGCAGTACTTC. Protein: CASSQGGERIGYEQYF.

The rearrangement joins TRBV12-3 or TRBV12-4 to TRBJ2-5; 13 bases agree with TRBD2. This CDR3 region has 16 residues. V gave up 8 bases and J gave up 4 bases; unmatched junction bases: 10. CDR3 in amino acids: CASENSGLAGVETQYF. DNA of the CDR3: TGTGCCAGCGAAAACTCCGGACTAGCGGGAGTAGAGACCCAGTACTTC.